This paragraph covers one TCR beta chain sequence. The data are from a study of blood T cells in healthy people across ages. The V end lost 3 bases, the J end lost 4 bases, and 10 bases lay between the germline ends. This CDR3 has 15 amino acids. The V gene's germline CDR1 is KGHSH and CDR2 LQKENI. Primed by a sample-barcoded 5' primer and a J-beta primer mix, a second PCR proceeded for about 6 to 11 cycles. TCRdb reprocessed the 5' RACE reads via MiXCR and lists one record per CDR3 protein. The sample carries 550,000 to 750,000 distinct CDR3 sequences, more than 20% recorded once. The rearrangement joins TRBV18 to TRBJ2-6; perhaps TRBD1 as D (5 bases). The sample taken for sequencing was blood. This sequence originates from a man aged 70 or older in good health. The CDR3 sequence is CASSPGASGANVLTF. The CDR3, as DNA: TGTGCCAGCTCACCTGGGGCGTCAGGGGCCAACGTCCTGACTTTC. Together with reference TRBV18 and TRBJ2-6, the CDR3 gives the full variable domain: NAGVMQNPRHLVRRRGQEARLRCSPMKGHSHVYWYRQLPEEGLKFMVYLQKENIIDESGMPKERFSAEFPKEGPSILRIQQVVRGDSAAYFCASSPGASGANVLTFGAGSRLTVL.